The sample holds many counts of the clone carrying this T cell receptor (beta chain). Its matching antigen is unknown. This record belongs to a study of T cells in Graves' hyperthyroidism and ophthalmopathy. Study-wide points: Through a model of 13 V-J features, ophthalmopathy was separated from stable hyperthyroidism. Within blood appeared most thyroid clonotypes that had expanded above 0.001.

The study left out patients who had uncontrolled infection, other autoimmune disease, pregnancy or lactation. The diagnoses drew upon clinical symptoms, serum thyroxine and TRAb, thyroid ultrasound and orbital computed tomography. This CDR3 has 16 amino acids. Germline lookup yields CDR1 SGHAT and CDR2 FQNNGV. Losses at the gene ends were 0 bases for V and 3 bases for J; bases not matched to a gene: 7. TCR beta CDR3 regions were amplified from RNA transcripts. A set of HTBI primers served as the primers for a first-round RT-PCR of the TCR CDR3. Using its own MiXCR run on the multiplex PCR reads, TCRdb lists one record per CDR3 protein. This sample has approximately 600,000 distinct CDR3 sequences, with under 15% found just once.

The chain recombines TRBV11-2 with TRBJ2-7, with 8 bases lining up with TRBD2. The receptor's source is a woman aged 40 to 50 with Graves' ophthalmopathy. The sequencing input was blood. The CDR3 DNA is TGTGCCAGCAGCTTAGATCGGGGGGGCGCCTACTACGAGCAGTACTTC. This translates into CASSLDRGGAYYEQYF. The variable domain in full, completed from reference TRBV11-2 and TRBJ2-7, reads EAGVAQSPRYKIIEKRQSVAFWCNPISGHATLYWYQQILGQGPKLLIQFQNNGVVDDSQLPKDRFSAERLKGVDSTLKIQPAKLEDSAVYLCASSLDRGGAYYEQYFGPGTRLTVT.